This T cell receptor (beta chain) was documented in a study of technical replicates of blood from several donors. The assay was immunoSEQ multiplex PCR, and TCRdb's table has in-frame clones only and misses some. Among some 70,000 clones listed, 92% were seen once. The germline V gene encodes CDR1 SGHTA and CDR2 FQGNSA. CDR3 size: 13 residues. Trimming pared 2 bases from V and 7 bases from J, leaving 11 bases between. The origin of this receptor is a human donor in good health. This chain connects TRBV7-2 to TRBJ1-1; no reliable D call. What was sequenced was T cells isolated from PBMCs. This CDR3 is CASSLLAAFEAFF. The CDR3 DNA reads TGTGCCAGCAGCTTATTGGCGGCTTTTGAAGCTTTCTTT.